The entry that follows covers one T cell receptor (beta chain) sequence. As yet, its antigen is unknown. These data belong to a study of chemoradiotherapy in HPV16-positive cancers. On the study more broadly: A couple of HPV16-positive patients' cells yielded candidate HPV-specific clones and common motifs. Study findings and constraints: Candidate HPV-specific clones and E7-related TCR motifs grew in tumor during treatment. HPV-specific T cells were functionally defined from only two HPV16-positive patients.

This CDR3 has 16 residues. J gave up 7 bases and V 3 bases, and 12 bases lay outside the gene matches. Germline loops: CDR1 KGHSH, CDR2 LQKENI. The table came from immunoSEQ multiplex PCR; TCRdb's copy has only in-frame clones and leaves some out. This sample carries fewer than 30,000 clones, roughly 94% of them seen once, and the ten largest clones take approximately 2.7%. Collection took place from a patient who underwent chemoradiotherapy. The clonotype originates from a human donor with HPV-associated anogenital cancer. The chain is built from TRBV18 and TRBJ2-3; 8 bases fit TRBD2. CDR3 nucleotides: TGTGCCAGCTCACCCCCGGGACTAGAAGCCTCTAATACGCAGTATTTT. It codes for CASSPPGLEASNTQYF.